This T cell receptor (beta chain) is drawn from a study of T-cell reconstitution after alpha-beta-depleted transplantation in children. Overall study findings and caveats: The study traced high day-60 TCRbeta diversity in some patients to surviving recipient T cells and thymic progenitors. Hyperexpanded clones declined; after one year, newly produced T cells mostly supplied diversity. Reported findings indicate that, about two months after transplant, alpha-beta T cells came from several hundred expanded clones, which were derived from non-depleted graft cells.

Preparation of the TCRbeta library was carried out with unique molecular identifiers. TCRdb redid the calling of the PCR reads with MiXCR, one entry per CDR3 protein. The sample holds 100,000 or so distinct CDR3 sequences, 7.5% to 9.5% seen once. This clonotype was observed at least ten times. What it binds is unknown. The CDR3 covers 15 residues. V trimming: 2 bases; J trimming: 4 bases; junction bases outside the gene matches: 2. Germline V gene lookup returns CDR1 SGHTA and CDR2 FQGNSA. This TCR was recovered from a boy younger than 10 with acute lymphoblastic leukemia, due to receive a stem cell transplant. The source was PBMCs, collected before TCRalphabeta/CD19-depleted stem cell transplant. The V and J genes are TRBV7-2 and TRBJ2-5, with 12 bases lining up with TRBD2. CDR3: CASSLLTSGGETQYF. The CDR3 bases are TGTGCCAGCAGCTTATTGACTAGCGGGGGAGAGACCCAGTACTTC.